The rows below give T cell receptor beta chains drawn from one sample of a study of STAT5B mutations in CD4+ large granular lymphocyte leukemia. Clones were sequenced by immunoSEQ multiplex PCR, and TCRdb holds only the in-frame ones, with some missing. The data show tens of thousands of clones, with about 71% seen just once and 1.5% to 2.5% held by the top ten. Input material: CD4+ T cells from blood buffy coats. All receptors derive from a human donor in good health. Both conserved end residues are trimmed from each CDR3. Where a row states a size, it is once, few, many or the class of an expanded clone; other rows omit it.

abundance,v_gene,j_gene,CDR3aa
-,TRBV15,TRBJ2-5,ATSRDFQETQY
-,TRBV19,TRBJ2-3,ASSGGLAGGTDTQY
-,TRBV4-3,TRBJ1-3,ASSQDRSSGNTIY
few,TRBV5-5,TRBJ2-7,ASSLRGAGATSYEQY
-,TRBV5-1,TRBJ2-2,ASSPLTGGRTGELF
-,TRBV29-1,TRBJ1-2,SVVKQGVGGYT
-,TRBV5-4,TRBJ2-7,ASSWEGQPYEQY
-,TRBV5-6,TRBJ2-1,ASSTTGGQGFYNEQF
-,TRBV7-9,TRBJ2-3,ASSSSGGRITDTQY
-,TRBV7-6,TRBJ2-7,ASSLVYLPILKGQGETYEQY
-,TRBV2,TRBJ2-2,ASKGVLNTGELF
-,TRBV5-1,TRBJ1-1,ASSPLTGDTEAF
-,TRBV2,TRBJ1-1,ASLVSTGMNTEAF
-,TRBV30,TRBJ2-7,AWRTSGSYEQY
-,TRBV9,TRBJ1-6,ASSAPGQVLPLH
-,TRBV7-2,TRBJ2-7,ASTPSTGSSYEQY
few,TRBV9,TRBJ1-1,ASSPTGNTEAF